This TCR beta chain was recorded in a study of blood T cells in healthy people across ages. In the case of this clonotype: Its antigen remains unknown.

Findings and caveats of the study: Aged donors had fewer naive CD4+ cells and lower diversity than long-lived donors. Older age coincided with a roughly linear decline in TCR beta diversity per million T cells.

The junction had 4 bases not matched to a gene; V was cut back by 7 bases and J by 7 bases. The CDR3 sequence is 12 residues long. CDR1 and CDR2 (germline): SQVTM, ANQGSEA. Alongside a J-beta primer mix, a sample-barcoded 5' primer served in a second PCR lasting roughly 6 to 12 cycles. TCRdb fed the 5' RACE reads into MiXCR, producing one record per CDR3 protein. The table includes about 730,000 distinct CDR3 sequences, roughly 41% detected once. Isolation per sample recovered at least 6 million PBMCs. Sequenced material: blood. The V and J genes are TRBV29-1 and TRBJ1-4; TRBD1 agrees at 9 bases. The TCR was taken from a woman in her fifties or sixties in good health. CDR3 amino acids: CSAGTGREKLFF. The DNA for the CDR3 is TGCAGCGCCGGGACAGGGCGTGAAAAACTGTTTTTT.